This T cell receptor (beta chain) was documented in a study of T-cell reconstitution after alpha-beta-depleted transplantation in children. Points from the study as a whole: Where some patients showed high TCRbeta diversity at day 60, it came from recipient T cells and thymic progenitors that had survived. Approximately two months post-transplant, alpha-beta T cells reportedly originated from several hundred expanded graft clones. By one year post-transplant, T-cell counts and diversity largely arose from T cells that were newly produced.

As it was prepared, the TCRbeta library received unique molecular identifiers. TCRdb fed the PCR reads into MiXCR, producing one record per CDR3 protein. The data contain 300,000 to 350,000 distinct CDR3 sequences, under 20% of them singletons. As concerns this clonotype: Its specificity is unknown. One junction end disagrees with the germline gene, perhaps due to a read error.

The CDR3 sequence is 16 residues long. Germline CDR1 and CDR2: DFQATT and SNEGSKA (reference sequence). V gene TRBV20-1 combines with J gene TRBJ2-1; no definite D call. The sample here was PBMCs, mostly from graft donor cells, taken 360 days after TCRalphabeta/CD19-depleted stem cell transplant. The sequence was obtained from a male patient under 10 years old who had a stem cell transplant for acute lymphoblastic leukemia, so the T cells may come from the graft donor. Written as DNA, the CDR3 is TGCTGTGCTAGAGATGGGTGGTGGAGCTCCTACAATGAGCAGTTCTTC. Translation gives CCARDGWWSSYNEQFF.